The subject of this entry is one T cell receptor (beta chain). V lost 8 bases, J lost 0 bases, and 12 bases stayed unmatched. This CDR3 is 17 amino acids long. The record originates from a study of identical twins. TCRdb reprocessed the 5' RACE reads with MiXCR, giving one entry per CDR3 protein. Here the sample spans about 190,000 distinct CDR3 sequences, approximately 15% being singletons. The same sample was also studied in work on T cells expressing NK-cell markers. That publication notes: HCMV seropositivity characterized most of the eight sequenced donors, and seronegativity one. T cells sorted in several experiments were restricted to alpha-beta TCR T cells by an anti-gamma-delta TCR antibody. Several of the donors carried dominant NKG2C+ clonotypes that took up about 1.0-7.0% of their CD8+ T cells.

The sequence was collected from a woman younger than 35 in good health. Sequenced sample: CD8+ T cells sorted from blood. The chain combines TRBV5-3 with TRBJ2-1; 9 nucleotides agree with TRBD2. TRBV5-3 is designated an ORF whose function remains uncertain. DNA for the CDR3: TGTGCCAGCAGCGCCTCGACTAGCGGAGGCTCCTACAATGAGCAGTTCTTC. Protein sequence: CASSASTSGGSYNEQFF.